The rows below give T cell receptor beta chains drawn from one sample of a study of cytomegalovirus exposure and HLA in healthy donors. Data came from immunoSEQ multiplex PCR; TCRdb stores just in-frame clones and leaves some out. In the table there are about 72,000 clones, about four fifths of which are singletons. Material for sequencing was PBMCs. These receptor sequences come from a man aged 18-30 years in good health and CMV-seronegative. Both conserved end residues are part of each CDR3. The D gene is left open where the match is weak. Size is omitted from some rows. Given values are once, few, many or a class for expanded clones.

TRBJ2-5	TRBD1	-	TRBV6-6	TGTGCCAGCAGTTATAAGTACGCGACAGGGGAGTACTTC	CASSYKYATGEYF
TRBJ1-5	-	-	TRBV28	TGTGCCAGCTATAGCAATCAGCCCCAGCATTTT	CASYSNQPQHF
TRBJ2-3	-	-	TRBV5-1	TGCGCCAGCAGCTTGGTATCGGGGGGCGGGACAGATACGCAGTATTTT	CASSLVSGGGTDTQYF
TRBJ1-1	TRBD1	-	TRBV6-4	TGTGCCAGCAGTGACCGTTCAGGGGGGTCCACTGAAGCTTTCTTT	CASSDRSGGSTEAFF
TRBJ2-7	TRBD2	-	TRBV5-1	TGCGCCAGCTCGATGAGCGGGAGCTTCTACGAGCAGTACTTC	CASSMSGSFYEQYF
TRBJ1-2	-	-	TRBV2	TGTGCCAGCAGGATACAGGGTAACTATGGCTACACCTTC	CASRIQGNYGYTF
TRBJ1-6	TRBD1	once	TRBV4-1	TGCGCCAGCAGCCAAGAAGAGACAGGGTATTCACCCCTCCACTTT	CASSQEETGYSPLHF
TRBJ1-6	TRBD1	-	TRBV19	TGTGCCAGCTCCCGGGACAGGGGTATGCTCCACTTT	CASSRDRGMLHF
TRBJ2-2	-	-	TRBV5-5	TGTGCCAGCAGCTTGGTAGGCGGTAGGACCGGGGAGCTGTTTTTT	CASSLVGGRTGELFF
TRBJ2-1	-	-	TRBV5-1	TGCGCCAGCAGCTTGGATTTTCACTCGCTTTACAATGAGCAGTTCTTC	CASSLDFHSLYNEQFF